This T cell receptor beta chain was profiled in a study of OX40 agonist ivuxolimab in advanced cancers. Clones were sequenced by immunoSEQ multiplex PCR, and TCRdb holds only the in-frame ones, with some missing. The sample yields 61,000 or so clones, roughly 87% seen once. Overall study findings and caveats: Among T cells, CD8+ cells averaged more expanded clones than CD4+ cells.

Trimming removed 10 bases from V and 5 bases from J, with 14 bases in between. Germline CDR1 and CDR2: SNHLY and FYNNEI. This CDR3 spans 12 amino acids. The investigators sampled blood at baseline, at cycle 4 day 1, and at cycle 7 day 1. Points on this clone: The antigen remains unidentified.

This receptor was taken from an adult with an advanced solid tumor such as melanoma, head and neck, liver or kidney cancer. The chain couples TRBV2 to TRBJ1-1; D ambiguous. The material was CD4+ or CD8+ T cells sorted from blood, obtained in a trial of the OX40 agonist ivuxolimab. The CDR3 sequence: CAIRRSTTEAFF. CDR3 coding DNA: TGTGCCATCCGAAGGAGTACGACTGAAGCTTTCTTT.